In this sample, the clone carrying this TCR beta chain turned up a few times. Its antigen remains unknown. The record originates from a study of cytomegalovirus exposure and HLA in healthy donors. CDR1 and CDR2 (germline): MNHEY, SMNVEV (reference sequence). The V end lost 6 bases, the J end lost 8 bases, and 22 bases lay between the germline ends. The CDR3 runs 15 residues. Study-level points and caveats: When analyzed later, a missense DCLRE1C variant was found to be linked to TCR beta V- and J-gene trimming. Previous analysis showed most TCR beta V segments were productive about 90% or about 30% of the time.

Researchers ran the PCR with 60 Vbeta and 13 Jbeta primers. Using immunoSEQ multiplex PCR, the repertoire was profiled, and TCRdb retains in-frame clones only, with some absent. The profile shows approximately 150,000 clones, 65% to 90% of them singletons. The chain combines TRBV27 with TRBJ1-1; a weak D match, TRBD1 (5 bases). Sequencing input: PBMCs. The origin of this receptor is a woman in her thirties in good health and CMV-seronegative. DNA for the CDR3: TGTGCCAGCAGGGACTACGGTGGGGTAAGGGGAGAAGCTTTCTTT. It translates to CASRDYGGVRGEAFF.